This T cell receptor beta chain was sequenced during a study of blood T cells in healthy people across ages. Study-wide findings and caveats: PBMCs went unsorted, and a conclusive naive versus antigen-experienced comparison was therefore prevented. Older individuals had lower TCR beta diversity per million T cells (the decline was roughly linear).

No fewer than 7 million PBMCs went into each sample. Germline V gene lookup returns CDR1 SGHRS and CDR2 YFSETQ. The CDR3 contains 16 residues. Primers used in a second PCR of about 7 to 12 cycles were a sample-barcoded 5' primer and a J-beta primer mix. Each of the cDNA molecules was tagged by a template-switch adaptor with 12 random nucleotides. MiXCR was run by TCRdb on the 5' RACE reads, yielding one entry per CDR3 protein. This sample carries some 320,000 distinct CDR3 sequences, 25% to 30% of them seen once, and the ten largest clones take roughly 28%. The sample holds a few counts of this clonotype. Its matching antigen is unknown. An end of the junction does not agree with germline; a read error may underlie this.

The clonotype comes from a woman aged 70-85 years in good health. The specimen was blood. The V gene is TRBV5-1, the J gene TRBJ1-4; 7 bases map to TRBD1. CDR3 loop: CASSQTGPATNEKLFF. CDR3 DNA: TGCGCCAGCAGCCAGACAGGGCCTGCAACTAATGAAAAGCTGTTTTTT. The complete variable domain, with remaining parts taken from reference TRBV5-1 and TRBJ1-4, reads KAGVTQTPRYLIKTRGQQVTLSCSPISGHRSVSWYQQTPGQGLQFLFEYFSETQRNKGNFPGRFSGRQFSNSRSEMNVSTLELGDSALYLCASSQTGPATNEKLFFGSGTQLSVL.